This passage covers 8 T cell receptor beta chains from one sample sequenced in a study of T cell repertoires in cytomegalovirus infection (dated by TCRdb to the late 2010s). TCRdb names Illumina HiSeq 1500 as the instrument used. In TCRdb, the public reads were trimmed at Q25 with fastp and aligned with MiXCR, with productive beta chains retained. When rows share a CDR3 protein, they turn into one entry using the most common DNA and genes. The sample table records approximately 730,000 distinct CDR3 sequences; approximately 32% of these occur just once. Together, the top ten hold under 15% of the sample. In the paper's terms, the treatment or condition label means: in vitro stimulation with specific CMV peptide epitopes to enrich CMV-specific T cells. Their specific antigens are unknown. The sample in question was cultured CD8+ T cells from PBMCs, obtained from culture after CMV antigen stimulation. The receptors derive from a human donor in good health (CMV status not recorded). Some clones in this sample may be carry-over from other donors' samples.

On this clonotype: Germline and junction disagree at one end, which may indicate a read error. The rearrangement links TRBV7-9 to TRBJ2-1; D perhaps matches TRBD1 (6 bases). The CDR3 length is 16 residues. Germline V CDR1 and CDR2: SEHNR, FQNEAQ (reference sequence). CDR3 nucleotides: TGTGCCAGCAGCTTAGGAACGGGGACAATGGATCCTGAGCAGTTTTTC. It encodes CASSLGTGTMDPEQFF.

The rearrangement joins TRBV19 to TRBJ2-1; D uncertain. The V gene's germline CDR1 is LNHDA and CDR2 SQIVND (reference sequence). V shed 4 bases and J shed 0 bases, with 13 bases lying between them. The CDR3 extends over 16 amino acids. The CDR3 protein is CASSTRHQSSYNEQFF. CDR3 nucleotides: TGTGCCAGTAGTACGAGACACCAAAGCTCCTACAATGAGCAGTTCTTC.

This sequence joins TRBV5-1 and TRBJ1-2, with D maybe TRBD1 (5 bases). Between the trimmed V and J ends, which lost 3 bases and 1 base, there was a span of 25 bases. Germline V gene data show CDR1 as SGHRS and CDR2 as YFSETQ. The CDR3 extends over 19 amino acids. CDR3 amino acids: CASSSVGYGTDLFNYGYTF. The CDR3 DNA follows: TGCGCCAGCAGCTCTGTCGGGTACGGGACGGACTTATTTAACTATGGCTACACCTTC.

This clonotype appeared a few times. The chain employs TRBV10-3 and TRBJ2-2; unclear D gene. Trimming left V 2 bases short and J 6 bases short, with 7 bases between. There are 13 residues in the CDR3. CDR1 and CDR2 (germline): ENHRY, SYGVKD. The CDR3 DNA follows: TGTGCCATCAGTGAGATTTTTTCCGGGGAGCTGTTTTTT. Its translation is CAISEIFSGELFF.

Comment on this clonotype: This could be a read error, since a much larger clone is one nucleotide away. The CDR3 ends on some other residue instead of the conserved phenylalanine or tryptophan, so this is likely a read error. This chain's CDR3 is CASRKERALHNEQFL. DNA of the CDR3: TGTGCCAGCAGGAAAGAGCGGGCCCTTCACAATGAGCAGTTCTTG. The rearrangement links TRBV7-2 to TRBJ2-1, with TRBD2 as a possible D gene (6 bases). The V gene lost 6 bases and the J gene lost 5 bases, with 17 bases spanning the gap. The CDR3 contains 15 residues. Germline values: CDR1 SGHTA, CDR2 FQGNSA.

This clonotype was found a few times. V and J are TRBV14 and TRBJ2-5; TRBD1 or TRBD2 may be the D gene (5 bases each). The CDR3 is 15 amino acids. The germline gives CDR1 SGHDN, CDR2 FVKESK. Trimming shortened V by 2 bases and J by 0 bases, and 10 bases separated the two germline ends. The CDR3 DNA is TGTGCCAGCAGCCAATGGGGGACCAACCAAGAGACCCAGTACTTC. Translated, it gives CASSQWGTNQETQYF. Filled out from reference TRBV14 and TRBJ2-5, the complete variable domain reads EAGVTQFPSHSVIEKGQTVTLRCDPISGHDNLYWYRRVMGKEIKFLLHFVKESKQDESGMPNNRFLAERTGGTYSTLKVQPAELEDSGVYFCASSQWGTNQETQYFGPGTRLLVL.

On this clonotype itself: A much larger clone is a single base away; this may be a read error. The chain is built from TRBV7-4 and TRBJ1-1; D is unresolved. CDR1 is SGHVT and CDR2 is SQSDAQ in the germline V gene. CDR3 length: 15 amino acids. Written as DNA, the CDR3 is TGTGCCAGCAGCTTACATCGGGGTGTGAACACTGAAACTTTCTTT. It is translated as CASSLHRGVNTETFF.

This rearrangement joins TRBV6-5 to TRBJ2-1, with 7 bases matching TRBD1. The CDR3 totals 15 residues. Germline CDR1 is MNHEY and CDR2 is SVGAGI. J was trimmed by 5 bases and V by 2 bases; bases with no gene match: 6. CDR3 sequence: CASSYEQGYNNEQFF. The CDR3 DNA is TGTGCCAGCAGTTACGAACAGGGGTACAACAATGAGCAGTTCTTC.